The sequence of this T cell receptor beta chain was determined in a study of early T cells in non-severe SARS-CoV-2 infection. Study overall: Chains stayed unpaired after sequencing of bulk RNA from unsorted whole blood.

This clonotype has a handful of counts. The antigen is not known. The CDR3 length is 13 residues. The V gene end was trimmed by 4 bases and the J gene end by 9 bases; junction bases not matched to a gene: 7. CDR1 is SGHNT, CDR2 YYREEE, per germline (reference sequence). Study-level points and caveats: Missing private and CD4 specificities, VDJdb matching favored anti-spike CD8 responses.

Separate cDNA molecules each had unique molecular identifiers attached to them. One entry per CDR3 protein results from TCRdb running MiXCR on the 5' RACE reads. The sample yields about 97,000 distinct CDR3 sequences, roughly 9.6% seen once. The chain is built from TRBV5-4 and TRBJ1-2; 9 positions match TRBD1. The sequence was obtained from an adult who was a healthcare worker with PCR-confirmed SARS-CoV-2 infection or an uninfected control (not recorded which). This sample comprised whole blood, obtained at baseline. CDR3 amino acids: CASSGKGQGSYTF. Here the CDR3 DNA reads TGTGCCAGCAGCGGGAAAGGACAGGGGAGCTACACCTTC.